This T cell receptor (beta chain) was found in a study of blood T cell repertoires in COVID-19. The cohort comprised adults aged about 18 to 100 years residing in 24 US areas. The germline gives CDR1 SGDLS, CDR2 YYNGEE. Trimming removed 4 bases from V and 9 bases from J, with 11 bases in between. CDR3 length: 12 amino acids. Generated by immunoSEQ multiplex PCR, the TCRdb table keeps only in-frame clones and is missing some. The sample has around 160,000 clones, over 75% seen once. The origin of this receptor is a man in his forties or fifties who had recovered from COVID-19. The chain carries TRBV9 and TRBJ1-5; D possibly corresponds to TRBD1 (5 bases). The source material was PBMCs or T cells enriched from blood (not recorded which). The CDR3 reads CASSSNQGPQHF. The CDR3 DNA sequence: TGTGCCAGCAGCTCCAATCAGGGGCCCCAGCATTTT.